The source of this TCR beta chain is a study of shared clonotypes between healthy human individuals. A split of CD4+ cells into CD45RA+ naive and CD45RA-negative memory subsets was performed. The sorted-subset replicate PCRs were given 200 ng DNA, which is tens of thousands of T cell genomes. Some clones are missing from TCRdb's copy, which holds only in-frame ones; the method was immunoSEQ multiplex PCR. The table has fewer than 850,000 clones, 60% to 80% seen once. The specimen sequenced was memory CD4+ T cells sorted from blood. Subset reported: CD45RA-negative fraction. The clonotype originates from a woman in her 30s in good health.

The CDR3: CASSYSLGGDEQYF. As DNA, the CDR3 is TGTGCCAGCAGTTACTCCCTGGGGGGGGACGAGCAGTACTTC. This chain connects TRBV6-5 to TRBJ2-7; TRBD2 matches 7 bases. In germline, CDR1 is MNHEY, CDR2 SVGAGI. J lost 5 bases, V lost 0 bases, and 4 bases had no gene match. The CDR3 contains 14 residues.